This T cell receptor beta chain originates from a study of cytomegalovirus exposure and HLA in healthy donors. PCR amplification relied on 60 Vbeta primers (plus 13 Jbeta primers). Profiling relied on immunoSEQ multiplex PCR, and the TCRdb table lists in-frame clones only, not all of them. The repertoire holds about 91,000 clones, with 60% to 65% as singletons. Whole-study findings and limits: Cytomegalovirus-associated TCR beta chains were listed, numbering around 150. What a later analysis showed was that several of the most significant clusters appeared linked to common viral pathogens.

For this clone: Its antigen is unidentified.

The sequence derives from a human donor in good health. The material sequenced was PBMCs.

CDR3 sequence reads: CASTGSYEQYF. The CDR3 DNA follows: TGTGCCAGCACGGGCTCCTACGAGCAGTACTTC. The chain combines TRBV7-9 with TRBJ2-7, with D uncertain. This CDR3 region has 11 residues. Germline CDR1 reads SEHNR; CDR2 reads FQNEAQ (reference sequence). The V and J ends lost 7 bases and 0 bases respectively, with 4 bases between them.